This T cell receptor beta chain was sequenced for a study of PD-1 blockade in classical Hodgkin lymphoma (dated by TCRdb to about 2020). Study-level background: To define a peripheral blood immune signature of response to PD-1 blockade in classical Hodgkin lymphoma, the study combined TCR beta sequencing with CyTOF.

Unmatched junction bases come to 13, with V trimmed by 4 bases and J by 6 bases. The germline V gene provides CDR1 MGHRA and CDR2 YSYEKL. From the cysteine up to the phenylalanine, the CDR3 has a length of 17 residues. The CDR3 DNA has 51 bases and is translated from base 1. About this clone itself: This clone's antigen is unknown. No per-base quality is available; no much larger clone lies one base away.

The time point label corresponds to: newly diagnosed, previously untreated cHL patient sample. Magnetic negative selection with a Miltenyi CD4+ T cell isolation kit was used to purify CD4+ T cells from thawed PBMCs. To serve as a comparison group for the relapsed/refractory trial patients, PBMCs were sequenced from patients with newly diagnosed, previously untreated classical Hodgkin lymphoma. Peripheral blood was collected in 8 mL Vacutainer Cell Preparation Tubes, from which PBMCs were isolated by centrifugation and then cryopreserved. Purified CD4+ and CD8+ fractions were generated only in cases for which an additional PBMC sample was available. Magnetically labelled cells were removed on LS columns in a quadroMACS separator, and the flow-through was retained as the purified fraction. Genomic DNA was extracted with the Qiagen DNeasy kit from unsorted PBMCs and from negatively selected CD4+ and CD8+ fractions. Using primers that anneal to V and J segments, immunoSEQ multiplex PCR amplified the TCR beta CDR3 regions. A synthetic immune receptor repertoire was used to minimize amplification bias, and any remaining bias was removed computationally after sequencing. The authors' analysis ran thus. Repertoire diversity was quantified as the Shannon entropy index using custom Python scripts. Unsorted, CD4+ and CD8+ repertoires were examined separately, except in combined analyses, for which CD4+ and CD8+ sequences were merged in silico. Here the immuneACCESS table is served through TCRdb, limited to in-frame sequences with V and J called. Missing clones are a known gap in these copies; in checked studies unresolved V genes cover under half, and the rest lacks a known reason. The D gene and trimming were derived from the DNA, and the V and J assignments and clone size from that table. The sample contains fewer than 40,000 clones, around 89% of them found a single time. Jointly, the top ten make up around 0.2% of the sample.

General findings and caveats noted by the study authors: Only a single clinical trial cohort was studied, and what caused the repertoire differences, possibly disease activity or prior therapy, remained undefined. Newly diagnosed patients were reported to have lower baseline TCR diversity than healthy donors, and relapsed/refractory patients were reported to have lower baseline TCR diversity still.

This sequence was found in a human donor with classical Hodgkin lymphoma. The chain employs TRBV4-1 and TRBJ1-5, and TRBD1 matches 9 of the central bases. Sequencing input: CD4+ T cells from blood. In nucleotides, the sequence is TGCGCCAGCAGCCGCTACAAGACAGGGGGTGGGATTCAGCCCCAGCATTTT. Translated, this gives CASSRYKTGGGIQPQHF.